The next 32 T cell receptor beta chains were all read from a single sample in a study of shared clonotypes between healthy human individuals. Here immunoSEQ multiplex PCR was the method, and the copy in TCRdb shows in-frame clones only, minus some. The repertoire holds about 1.1 million clones, with around three quarters as singletons. Sequencing was carried out using memory CD4+ T cells from PBMCs. Noted subset: CD45RA-negative fraction. These receptors all come from a young man in good health. Some clones in this sample may be carry-over from other donors' samples.

The chain joins TRBV5-6 to TRBJ2-7, with D possibly matching TRBD1 (5 bases). The germline gives CDR1 SGHDT, CDR2 YYEEEE. Trimming stripped 0 bases from V and 6 bases from J, with 16 bases between. CDR3 length: 15 residues. CDR3 protein: CASSLVLQAPLEQYF. CDR3 coding DNA: TGTGCCAGCAGCTTGGTATTACAGGCCCCCCTCGAGCAGTACTTC.

This chain links TRBV5-4 with TRBJ2-7; D may correspond to TRBD1 or TRBD2 (5 bases each). The CDR3 runs 15 residues. The V end was cut by 5 bases, the J end by 0 bases, with 15 bases between. Germline CDR1 and CDR2: SGHNT and YYREEE (reference sequence). In nucleotides, the CDR3 is TGTGCCAGCAGTACGGACACGGGGAGCTCCTACGAGCAGTACTTC. This codes for CASSTDTGSSYEQYF. The complete variable domain, with remaining parts taken from reference TRBV5-4 and TRBJ2-7, reads ETGVTQSPTHLIKTRGQQVTLRCSSQSGHNTVSWYQQALGQGPQFIFQYYREEENGRGNFPPRFSGLQFPNYSSELNVNALELDDSALYLCASSTDTGSSYEQYFGPGTRLTVT.

This clone was picked up one time. The rearrangement links TRBV18 to TRBJ2-3; D uncertain. CDR3 size: 14 residues. The V gene lost 4 bases and the J gene lost 2 bases, with 10 bases spanning the gap. CDR1 and CDR2 (germline): KGHSH, LQKENI. The CDR3 loop is CASSLAQLTDTQYF. CDR3 nucleotides: TGTGCCAGCTCACTAGCTCAGCTCACAGATACGCAGTATTTT.

This clone was recorded a few times. At one end the junction does not follow the germline gene, possibly because of a read error. This chain links TRBV5-6 with TRBJ1-3, with D uncertain. CDR3 length: 12 residues. Germline assignment: CDR1 SGHDT and CDR2 YYEEEE. CDR3 loop: CASSLGTNTLHF. The CDR3 DNA follows: TGTGCCAGCAGCTTAGGAACGAATACTCTCCATTTT. The full variable domain, its missing parts supplied by reference TRBV5-6 and TRBJ1-3, is DAGVTQSPTHLIKTRGQQVTLRCSPKSGHDTVSWYQQALGQGPQFIFQYYEEEERQRGNFPDRFSGHQFPNYSSELNVNALLLGDSALYLCASSLGTNTLHFGEGSWLTVV.

This clone was seen only once. The chain recombines TRBV6-1 with TRBJ2-2; either TRBD1 or TRBD2 may fit D (6 bases each). Deletions cut 8 bases from V and 4 bases from J, with 17 bases between. This CDR3 spans 15 amino acids. Germline values: CDR1 MNHNS, CDR2 SASEGT. The CDR3, as DNA: TGTGCCAGCGCGGGAAGGGACATCCTCACCGGGGAGCTGTTTTTT. Its protein product is CASAGRDILTGELFF.

J is TRBJ1-5 and V is TRBV6-1; no reliable D call. The CDR3 has 13 residues. Between the trimmed V and J ends, which lost 7 bases and 0 bases, there was a span of 7 bases. Germline-derived CDR1 and CDR2 are MNHNS and SASEGT. In nucleotides, the CDR3 is TGTGCCAGCAAGCACTATAGCAATCAGCCCCAGCATTTT. Protein product: CASKHYSNQPQHF.

Here the CDR3 reads CATSRIIADTPYEQYF. The DNA for the CDR3 is TGTGCCACCAGCAGAATAATAGCGGATACCCCCTACGAGCAGTACTTC. This chain joins TRBV15 and TRBJ2-7; D possibly corresponds to TRBD2 (6 bases). This CDR3 has 16 amino acids. Trimming stripped 2 bases from V and 2 bases from J, with 16 bases between. CDR1 is LNHNV and CDR2 is YYDKDF in the germline V gene (reference sequence).

Notes on this clone: Other DNA sequences from this sample encode an identical CDR3 as well. This chain joins TRBV20-1 and TRBJ2-1; D is unclear. Germline-derived CDR1 and CDR2 are DFQATT and SNEGSKA (reference sequence). The CDR3 spans 11 residues. V lost 6 bases and J lost 2, with 5 bases in between. The DNA of the CDR3 is TGCAGTGCCACCCCCTACAATGAGCAGTTCTTC. It specifies CSATPYNEQFF.

V is TRBV30 and J is TRBJ2-7; D is tentatively TRBD1 or TRBD2 (6 bases each). The CDR3 consists of 13 residues. Trimming pared 0 bases from V and 12 bases from J, leaving 18 bases between. The germline gives CDR1 GTSNPN, CDR2 SVGIG (reference sequence). This CDR3 reads CAWSVGGGGSSYF. The CDR3 nucleotides read TGTGCCTGGAGTGTAGGTGGAGGGGGGTCCTCGTACTTC.

Worth noting for this clone: The germline gene is not matched at one end of the junction; a read error may be the cause. This sample includes further DNA sequences coding for the same CDR3. V gene TRBV6-5 combines with J gene TRBJ1-1; D not resolved. Germline lookup yields CDR1 MNHEY and CDR2 SVGAGI. CDR3 size: 14 residues. The CDR3 protein is CASSRSIGMTEAFF. In nucleotides, the CDR3 is TGTGCCAGCAGTCGCTCGATCGGCATGACTGAAGCCTTCTTT.

This clone occurred a few times. This chain's CDR3 is CAIQTTGGNQPQHF. CDR3 nucleotide sequence: TGTGCCATCCAAACGACAGGGGGCAATCAGCCCCAGCATTTT. The chain joins TRBV7-2 to TRBJ1-5; TRBD1 agrees at 8 bases. Trimming took 10 bases from V and 2 from J; bases not matched to a gene: 7. The CDR3 is made up of 14 amino acids. Germline V gene lookup returns CDR1 SGHTA and CDR2 FQGNSA.

This sequence joins TRBV28 and TRBJ1-2, with TRBD1 matching over 9 bases. J lost 7 bases, V lost 2 bases, and 14 bases had no gene match. In germline, CDR1 is MDHEN, CDR2 SYDVKM. The CDR3 length is 17 residues. CDR3 DNA: TGTGCCAGCAGTTTAGGAGAATTGACAGGGGGTATGGGTGGCTACACCTTC. Encoded protein: CASSLGELTGGMGGYTF.

J is TRBJ2-7 and V is TRBV7-2; D could derive from TRBD1 or TRBD2 (5 bases each). Germline V CDR1 and CDR2: SGHTA, FQGNSA. Trimming shortened V by 0 bases and J by 6 bases, and 21 bases separated the two germline ends. CDR3 size: 17 residues. The CDR3 DNA reads as TGTGCCAGCAGCTTAGCCGGGATGACGGGACGGGGCGGCGAGCAGTACTTC. Its translation is CASSLAGMTGRGGEQYF.

The gene calls are TRBV18 and TRBJ1-3; D unresolved. V was cut by 4 bases and J by 2 bases, with 12 bases left in between. Germline V gene lookup returns CDR1 KGHSH and CDR2 LQKENI. CDR3 length equals 15 residues. The DNA of the CDR3 is TGTGCCAGCTCACAATCGGAGGCGGCTGGAAACACCATATATTTT. Its translation is CASSQSEAAGNTIYF.

This clone was recorded a few times. This sequence joins TRBV9 and TRBJ1-1, with 8 bases aligning to TRBD1. V lost 0 bases, J lost 2 bases, and 6 bases stayed unmatched. CDR1 and CDR2 (germline): SGDLS, YYNGEE. The CDR3 consists of 16 residues. This CDR3 reads CASSVAYGQGNTEAFF. CDR3 coding DNA: TGTGCCAGCAGCGTAGCCTATGGACAGGGTAACACTGAAGCTTTCTTT.

This sequence joins TRBV5-4 and TRBJ2-2; D is undetermined. This CDR3 region has 13 residues. V was pared by 6 bases and J by 6 bases, with 12 bases between. In germline, CDR1 is SGHNT, CDR2 YYREEE (reference sequence). The DNA for the CDR3 is TGTGCCAGCAACCCAAACTTGGCCGGGGAGCTGTTTTTT. Translation: CASNPNLAGELFF.

This rearrangement joins TRBV10-1 to TRBJ2-5, with 16 bases lining up with TRBD2. With 7 bases clipped from V and 0 bases from J, the junction kept 8 bases outside the gene matches. Germline assignment: CDR1 WNHNN and CDR2 SYGVQD (reference sequence). The CDR3 contains 18 residues. The CDR3 coding sequence is TGCGCCAGCATTCCAGAGGGACTAGCGGGAGGGTACCAAGAGACCCAGTACTTC. Its protein product is CASIPEGLAGGYQETQYF.

This chain links TRBV7-9 with TRBJ2-7; D is tentatively TRBD1 or TRBD2 (5 bases each). The CDR3 extends over 15 amino acids. V was shortened by 0 bases and J by 7 bases, with 16 bases between the two germline ends. Germline CDR1 SEHNR, CDR2 FQNEAQ (reference sequence). Written as DNA, the CDR3 is TGTGCCAGCAGCTTAGCCGACAGTGGGACCTTTGAGCAGTACTTC. It specifies CASSLADSGTFEQYF.

The chain is built from TRBV4-3 and TRBJ2-3, with D possibly being TRBD2 (7 bases). The CDR3 extends over 14 amino acids. V was cut by 0 bases and J by 8 bases, with 12 bases left in between. Germline V gene sequence: CDR1 LGHNA, CDR2 YSLEER. In nucleotides, the CDR3 is TGCGCCAGCAGCCAAGATCCGGGGGGCGGTACGCAGTATTTT. Translation gives CASSQDPGGGTQYF.

In this sample, this clone turned up many times. The genes are TRBV28 and TRBJ1-2; D call uncertain. Per the germline V gene, CDR1 is MDHEN and CDR2 is SYDVKM. The CDR3 extends over 16 amino acids. The V end lost 5 bases, the J end lost 4 bases, and 20 bases lay between the germline ends. This CDR3 reads CASSLYYPVGGYGYTF. The CDR3, as DNA: TGTGCCAGCAGTCTATACTACCCCGTAGGCGGCTATGGCTACACCTTC.

The chain has TRBV18 and TRBJ2-1, with D hard to call. The ends were cut back, 6 bases at V and 4 bases at J, with 7 bases in the middle. Per germline, CDR1 KGHSH and CDR2 LQKENI. CDR3 length: 12 residues. CDR3 nucleotide sequence: TGTGCCAGCTCCCCATCTTACAATGAGCAGTTCTTC. It translates to CASSPSYNEQFF.

This chain links TRBV21-1 with TRBJ1-2. TRBV21-1 is a listed pseudogene. The CDR3 totals 17 residues. CDR3 bases: TGTGCCAGCAGCAGGCGGGGGGCGATTCCGAAAAACTATGGCTACACCTTC. Translated, it gives CASSRRGAIPKNYGYTF.

In this sample, this clone turned up once. The chain recombines TRBV7-3 with TRBJ1-1; no clear D gene. This CDR3 comprises 13 residues. From germline, CDR1 is SGHTA and CDR2 FQGTGA. V was clipped by 3 bases and J by 0 bases, with 5 bases between them. CDR3: CASSFKLNTEAFF. The CDR3 DNA sequence: TGTGCCAGCAGCTTTAAGTTGAACACTGAAGCTTTCTTT.

In the case of this clone: Other DNA sequences in the sample encode the same CDR3. The genes are TRBV10-3 and TRBJ1-2; a weak D match, TRBD1 (5 bases). Trimming stripped 2 bases from V and 4 bases from J, with 8 bases between. CDR3 length: 13 amino acids. In germline, CDR1 is ENHRY, CDR2 SYGVKD. CDR3 loop: CAISEQGSYGYTF. The CDR3 DNA reads TGTGCCATCAGTGAGCAGGGATCCTATGGCTACACCTTC.

The J gene is TRBJ1-5, the V gene TRBV15, with TRBD1 identical over 7 bases. Germline loops: CDR1 LNHNV, CDR2 YYDKDF (reference sequence). The V and J ends lost 1 base and 7 bases, in that order; junction bases with no gene match: 10. The CDR3 contains 16 residues. CDR3 sequence reads: CATSRVGRGEVQPQHF. Written as DNA, the CDR3 is TGTGCCACCAGCAGAGTCGGCAGGGGGGAAGTCCAGCCCCAGCATTTT.

This clone was detected once. This sequence joins TRBV28 and TRBJ2-2; D unclear. The CDR3 length is 14 residues. Germline V gene sequence: CDR1 MDHEN, CDR2 SYDVKM. V was pared by 2 bases and J by 4 bases, with 8 bases between. The CDR3, as DNA: TGTGCCAGCAGTTTACCCCGGTCCACCGGGGAGCTGTTTTTT. Its protein is CASSLPRSTGELFF.

The chain links TRBV19 to TRBJ1-2; tentatively, D is TRBD1 (5 bases). Germline CDR1 is LNHDA and CDR2 is SQIVND (reference sequence). V was shortened by 6 bases and J by 8 bases, with 16 bases between the two germline ends. The CDR3 sequence is 13 residues long. The CDR3 coding sequence is TGTGCCAGTAGAGGCTTGGGGCGTTGGGGCTACACCTTC. It specifies CASRGLGRWGYTF.

The rearrangement joins TRBV27 to TRBJ1-4; the match to TRBD1 covers 7 bases. After removal of 5 bases from V and 3 bases from J, the junction contained 6 bases not matched to a gene. The CDR3 is made up of 15 amino acids. Germline CDR1 reads MNHEY; CDR2 reads SMNVEV (reference sequence). CDR3 nucleotides: TGTGCCAGCAGTCCCCGACAGGGATCTAATGAAAAACTGTTTTTT. Translation gives CASSPRQGSNEKLFF. The variable domain in full, with the rest retrieved from reference TRBV27 and TRBJ1-4, is EAQVTQNPRYLITVTGKKLTVTCSQNMNHEYMSWYRQDPGLGLRQIYYSMNVEVTDKGDVPEGYKVSRKEKRNFPLILESPSPNQTSLYFCASSPRQGSNEKLFFGSGTQLSVL.

The chain has TRBV7-8 and TRBJ1-5, with TRBD1 as a possible D gene (5 bases). The CDR3 is made up of 15 amino acids. The V gene's germline CDR1 is SGHVS and CDR2 FQNEAQ. Trimming took 5 bases from V and 1 from J, leaving 12 bases between them. CDR3 nucleotides: TGTGCCAGCAGCCGCACAAGGGGCAGCAATCAGCCCCAGCATTTT. It yields the protein CASSRTRGSNQPQHF.

The rearrangement links TRBV2 to TRBJ2-2, with TRBD1 matching 8 bases. Unmatched junction bases numbered 5, after V lost 3 bases and J lost 5 bases. The CDR3 length is 15 residues. Germline values: CDR1 SNHLY, CDR2 FYNNEI. For the CDR3, the DNA is TGTGCCAGCAGTGACAGGGGGCGTGGGACCGGGGAGCTGTTTTTT. This encodes CASSDRGRGTGELFF.

DNA of the CDR3: TGTGCCAGCAGACCCGGGACGCGGAGCACAGATACGCAGTATTTT. It is translated as CASRPGTRSTDTQYF. The chain couples TRBV5-4 to TRBJ2-3; D may match TRBD1 or TRBD2 (5 bases each). Looked up from germline, CDR1 is SGHNT and CDR2 is YYREEE (reference sequence). The length of the CDR3 is 15 residues. V was clipped by 5 bases and J by 0 bases, with 13 bases between them.

About this clone: A much larger clone lies a single base off, so this may be a read error. This CDR3 is also generated by other DNA sequences in the sample. This CDR3 reads CASSLVTGELFF. The DNA for the CDR3 is TGTGCCAGCAGCTTAGTTACCGGGGAGCTGTTTTTT. The J gene is TRBJ2-2, the V gene TRBV7-2; D uncertain. CDR3 length equals 12 residues. Germline V gene sequence: CDR1 SGHTA, CDR2 FQGNSA. V shed 1 base and J shed 5 bases, with 2 bases lying between them.